Following are 6 T cell receptor beta chains from one sample sequenced in a study of Ad26.COV2.S vaccination and SARS-CoV-2 variants. Documented treatment: about 20 received Ad26.COV2.S at low or high dose, single or two shots; about 5 received placebo; per-sample allocation not given. Samples analyzed were those drawn on day 63 after the first vaccine or placebo injection. Data came from immunoSEQ multiplex PCR; TCRdb stores just in-frame clones and leaves some out. This sample has about 480,000 clones, with approximately 88% found just once. The sequencing here drew on peripheral blood, taken in a trial of Ad26.COV2.S vaccine versus placebo. These receptor sequences come from a person aged 18-60 years who received the Ad26.COV2.S COVID-19 vaccine or a placebo.

The genes are TRBV27 and TRBJ2-1, with 10 bases fitting TRBD2. The V and J ends lost 5 bases and 9 bases, in that order; junction bases with no gene match: 25. The CDR3 has 20 amino acids. The V gene's germline CDR1 is MNHEY and CDR2 SMNVEV (reference sequence). In nucleotides, the CDR3 is TGTGCCAGCAGTATGCCGCGGAGGGGTAGCGGGAGGCCCTCGTTTCCTGAGCAGTTCTTC. Residues: CASSMPRRGSGRPSFPEQFF.

On this clone: The junction does not match germline at one end; this may be a read error. The rearrangement joins TRBV11-3 to TRBJ1-2; 8 bases are a match to TRBD1. In germline, CDR1 is SGHNT, CDR2 YENEEA. This CDR3 spans 13 amino acids. The DNA for the CDR3 is TGTGCCAGCAGCCTCCAACCGGGACAGGACATATCCTTC. Amino acid sequence: CASSLQPGQDISF.

The V and J genes are TRBV27 and TRBJ1-2, with a tentative D call TRBD1 (5 bases). In germline, CDR1 is MNHEY, CDR2 SMNVEV (reference sequence). The ends were cut back, 5 bases at V and 4 bases at J, with 17 bases in the middle. There are 15 residues in the CDR3. The CDR3 DNA follows: TGTGCCAGCAGTCCAGAGGGCTCTAGGGGCTATGGCTACACCTTC. This sequence encodes CASSPEGSRGYGYTF.

This chain links TRBV19 with TRBJ2-3; 11 bases line up with TRBD2. With 5 bases clipped from V and 9 bases from J, the junction kept 7 bases outside the gene matches. Germline lookup yields CDR1 LNHDA and CDR2 SQIVND (reference sequence). The CDR3 has 14 amino acids. The CDR3 DNA follows: TGTGCCAGTAGTGGCCTAGCGGGAGGAGCCACGCAGTATTTT. Amino acid sequence: CASSGLAGGATQYF.

The V call is TRBV10-3, the J call TRBJ2-1; 11 bases agree with TRBD2. This CDR3 is 15 amino acids long. Germline lookup yields CDR1 ENHRY and CDR2 SYGVKD. V was clipped by 6 bases and J by 7 bases; unmatched bases: 8. CDR3 sequence: CAISTVLAGENEQFF. CDR3 sequence (DNA): TGTGCCATCAGCACAGTACTAGCGGGAGAGAATGAGCAGTTCTTC.

The chain has TRBV7-3 and TRBJ1-2; the match to TRBD1 covers 10 bases. The CDR3 is 13 amino acids. The junction had 5 bases not matched to a gene; V was cut back by 5 bases and J by 8 bases. Germline assignment: CDR1 SGHTA and CDR2 FQGTGA. CDR3 loop: CASSRDRGIGYTF. CDR3 nucleotides: TGTGCCAGCAGCAGGGACAGGGGAATCGGCTACACCTTC. The full variable domain, its missing parts supplied by reference TRBV7-3 and TRBJ1-2, is GAGVSQTPSNKVTEKGKYVELRCDPISGHTALYWYRQSLGQGPEFLIYFQGTGAADDSGLPNDRFFAVRPEGSVSTLKIQRTERGDSAVYLCASSRDRGIGYTFGSGTRLTVV.